This entry describes one TCR beta chain. Between the trimmed V and J ends, which lost 3 bases and 4 bases, there was a span of 3 bases. The CDR3 spans 12 residues. Sequencing used immunoSEQ multiplex PCR; TCRdb keeps in-frame clones, though not all of them. The table shows 240,000 or so clones, with around 83% occurring only once. This sample was taken from a study of blood T cell repertoires in COVID-19. This clonotype was sampled from a woman aged 18-30 years with acute or convalescent COVID-19. The source material was peripheral blood. V usage is TRBV12-3 or TRBV12-4 and J usage is TRBJ2-2; D not certain. CDR3 nucleotides: TGTGCCAGCAGTTTCATCACCGGGGAGCTGTTTTTT. This gives the protein CASSFITGELFF.